This TCR beta chain was documented in a study of CD8 T cells in ankylosing spondylitis (dated by TCRdb to 2015 to 2018). Study-level background: To find TCR variants linked to disease, the study profiled T cell receptor beta repertoires in ankylosing spondylitis patients and healthy donors. In total, the full study cohort was made up of over a hundred healthy donors and 25 or so ankylosing spondylitis patients. Peripheral blood was sampled, and synovial fluid was also collected from ankylosing spondylitis patients.

V is cut by 0 bases and J by 5 bases, and the space between the germline ends is 15 bases. From cysteine to phenylalanine, the CDR3 is 16 amino acids long. The kept DNA is CDR3 alone, 48 bases in frame from the first base. Reading the germline V gene gives CDR1 SGHRS and CDR2 YFSETQ. TCRdb names Illumina HiSeq 2500 as the instrument used. TCR beta libraries were prepared by quantitative 5'-RACE with molecular barcodes. The authors processed their data as follows. Disease-linked TCR variants were identified with a new computational method built on a probabilistic model of VDJ rearrangement. TCRdb reanalyzed the raw reads on its own, using fastp at Q25 for trimming and MiXCR for clone calling, and kept in-frame beta chains. Each entry is one CDR3 protein sequence, shown with its most common DNA and genes. The V and J calls reflect TCRdb's pipeline rather than the authors' work. The sample profile shows under 55,000 distinct CDR3 sequences; 6.5% to 8% of them were found once. Around 8.5% of the sample comes from the top ten.

The paper as a whole reports these results and caveats: A CD8+ phenotype was shown by the disease-linked clones, which were found at relatively low frequencies in peripheral blood. Some motif variants had previously been reported in the synovial fluid and blood of reactive arthritis patients, which suggests shared mechanisms of disease initiation. Blood from ankylosing spondylitis patients appeared to be characterized by a TCR beta motif composed of roughly eight highly homologous amino acid variants. Significant enrichment of the disease-linked clones was reported in matched synovial fluid samples from ankylosing spondylitis patients.

This clonotype was detected ten times or more. Its antigen is currently not known. Base qualities are not at hand, and no much larger clone is one base apart. Recombination linked TRBV5-1 to TRBJ2-1, with a tentative D gene TRBD2 over 7 matching bases. This receptor was taken from a female donor with ankylosing spondylitis or in good health (not recorded which). Sequences were obtained from blood, either unsorted or a sorted T cell fraction (not recorded which). Here is the DNA: TGCGCCAGCAGCTTGGTGGGGGGGCAATTTGACAATGAGCAGTTCTTC. It is translated as CASSLVGGQFDNEQFF.